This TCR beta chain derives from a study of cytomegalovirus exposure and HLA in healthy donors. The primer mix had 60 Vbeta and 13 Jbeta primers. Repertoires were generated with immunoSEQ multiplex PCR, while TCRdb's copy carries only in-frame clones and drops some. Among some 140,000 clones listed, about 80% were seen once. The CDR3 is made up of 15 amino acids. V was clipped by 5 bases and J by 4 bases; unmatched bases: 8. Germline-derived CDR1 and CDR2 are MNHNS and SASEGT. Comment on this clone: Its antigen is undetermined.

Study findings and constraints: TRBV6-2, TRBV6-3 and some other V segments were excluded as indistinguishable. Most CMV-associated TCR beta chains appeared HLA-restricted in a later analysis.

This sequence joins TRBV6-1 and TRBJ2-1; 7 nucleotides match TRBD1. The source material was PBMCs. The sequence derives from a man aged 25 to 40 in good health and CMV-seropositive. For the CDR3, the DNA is TGTGCCAGCAGTAACCGGGACAGCCTATACAATGAGCAGTTCTTC. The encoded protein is CASSNRDSLYNEQFF.